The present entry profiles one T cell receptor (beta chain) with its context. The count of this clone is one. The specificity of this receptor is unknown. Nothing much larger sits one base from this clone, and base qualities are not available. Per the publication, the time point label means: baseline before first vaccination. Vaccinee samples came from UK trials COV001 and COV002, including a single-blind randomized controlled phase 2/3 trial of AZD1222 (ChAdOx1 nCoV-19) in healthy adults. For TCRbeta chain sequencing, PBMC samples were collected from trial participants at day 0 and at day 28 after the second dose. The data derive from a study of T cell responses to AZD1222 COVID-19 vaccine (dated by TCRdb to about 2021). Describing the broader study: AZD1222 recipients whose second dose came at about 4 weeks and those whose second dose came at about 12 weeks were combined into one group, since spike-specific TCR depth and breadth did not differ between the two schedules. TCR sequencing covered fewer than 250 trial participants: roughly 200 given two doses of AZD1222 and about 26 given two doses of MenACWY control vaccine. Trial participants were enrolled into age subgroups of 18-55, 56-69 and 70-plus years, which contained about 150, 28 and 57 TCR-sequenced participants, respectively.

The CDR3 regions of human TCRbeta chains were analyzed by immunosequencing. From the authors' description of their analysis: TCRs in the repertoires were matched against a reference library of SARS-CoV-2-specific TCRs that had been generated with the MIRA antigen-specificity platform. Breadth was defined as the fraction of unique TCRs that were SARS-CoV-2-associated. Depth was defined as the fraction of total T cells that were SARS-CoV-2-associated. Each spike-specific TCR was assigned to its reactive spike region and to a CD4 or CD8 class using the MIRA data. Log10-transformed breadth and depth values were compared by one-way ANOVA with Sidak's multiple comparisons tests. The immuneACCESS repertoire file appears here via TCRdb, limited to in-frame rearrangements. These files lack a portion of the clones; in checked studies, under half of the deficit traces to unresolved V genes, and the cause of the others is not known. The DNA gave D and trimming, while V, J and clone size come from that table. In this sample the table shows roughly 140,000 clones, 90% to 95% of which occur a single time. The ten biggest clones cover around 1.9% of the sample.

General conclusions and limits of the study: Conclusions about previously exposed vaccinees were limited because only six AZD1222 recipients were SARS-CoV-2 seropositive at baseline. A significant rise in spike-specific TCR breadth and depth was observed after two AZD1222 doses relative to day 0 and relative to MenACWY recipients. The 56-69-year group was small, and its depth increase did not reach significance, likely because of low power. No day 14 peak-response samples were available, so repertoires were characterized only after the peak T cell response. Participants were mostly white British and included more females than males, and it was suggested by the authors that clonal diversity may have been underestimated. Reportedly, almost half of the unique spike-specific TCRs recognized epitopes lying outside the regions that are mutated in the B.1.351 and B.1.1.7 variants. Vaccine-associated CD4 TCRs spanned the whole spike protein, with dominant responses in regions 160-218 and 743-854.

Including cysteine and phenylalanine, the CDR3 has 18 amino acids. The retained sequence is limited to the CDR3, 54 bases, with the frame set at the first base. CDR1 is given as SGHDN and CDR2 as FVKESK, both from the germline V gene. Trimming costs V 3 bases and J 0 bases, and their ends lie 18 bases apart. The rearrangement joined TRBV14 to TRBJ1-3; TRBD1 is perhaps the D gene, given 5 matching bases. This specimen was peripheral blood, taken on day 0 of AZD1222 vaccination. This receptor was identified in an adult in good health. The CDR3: CASSHAPRTGDSGNTIYF. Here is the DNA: TGTGCCAGCAGCCATGCGCCCAGAACGGGGGACTCTGGAAACACCATATATTTT. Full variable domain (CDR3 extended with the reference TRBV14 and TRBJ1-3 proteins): EAGVTQFPSHSVIEKGQTVTLRCDPISGHDNLYWYRRVMGKEIKFLLHFVKESKQDESGMPNNRFLAERTGGTYSTLKVQPAELEDSGVYFCASSHAPRTGDSGNTIYFGEGSWLTVV.